This TCR beta chain was recovered during a study of graft-versus-host responses after intestinal transplantation. The wider study: Transplantation in recipients was multivisceral, liver-intestinal, or isolated intestinal. The whole recipient group had anti-thymocyte globulin induction followed by tacrolimus and steroids for around 3 years.

TCRdb's table, derived via immunoSEQ multiplex PCR, lists solely in-frame clones and lacks some. The sample carries around 84,000 clones, around 86% recorded once. About this clone itself: Its antigen is still unknown.

The study, taken as a whole, reports: Early post-transplant declines in HvG were associated with peak levels of circulating GvH clones.

Sequencing used unstimulated CD8+ T cells sorted from spleen or lymph node cells, obtained before intestinal transplant. This TCR derives from a human donor who received an intestinal transplant.

CDR3 nucleotides: TGTGCCAGCAGCTTGGGCTATCCTACCGGGGAGCTGTTTTTT. As protein: CASSLGYPTGELFF. The gene calls are TRBV7-3 and TRBJ2-2; D unresolved. Trimming left V 3 bases short and J 5 bases short, with 10 bases between. Per germline, CDR1 SGHTA and CDR2 FQGTGA. The CDR3 runs to 14 residues.